The 27 T cell receptor beta chains in this list originate from one sample, sequenced in a study of blood T cells in healthy people across ages. The authors ran a second PCR of about 6 to 12 cycles using a sample-barcoded 5' primer and a J-beta primer mix. A single record per CDR3 protein comes from TCRdb applying MiXCR to the 5' RACE reads. The data show 1.5 million or so distinct CDR3 sequences, 42% seen once. The sequencing sample was made of blood. Source of these receptors: a woman aged 18-35 years in good health.

The chain joins TRBV14 to TRBJ2-7; D uncertain. The CDR3 extends over 13 amino acids. Germline-derived CDR1 and CDR2 are SGHDN and FVKESK. V lost 4 bases, J lost 5 bases, and 12 bases lay in between. Written as DNA, the CDR3 is TGTGCCAGCAGCCCCACGCAGATTAACGAGCAGTACTTC. It specifies CASSPTQINEQYF. The complete variable domain, with remaining parts taken from reference TRBV14 and TRBJ2-7, reads EAGVTQFPSHSVIEKGQTVTLRCDPISGHDNLYWYRRVMGKEIKFLLHFVKESKQDESGMPNNRFLAERTGGTYSTLKVQPAELEDSGVYFCASSPTQINEQYFGPGTRLTVT.

CDR3 protein: CASSEPGGSETQYF. The CDR3 DNA is TGTGCCAGCAGTGAACCGGGAGGAAGCGAGACCCAGTACTTC. This sequence joins TRBV6-1 and TRBJ2-5; 7 bases agree with TRBD2. The CDR3 is 14 residues long. In germline, CDR1 is MNHNS, CDR2 SASEGT. The junction had 5 bases not matched to a gene; V was cut back by 2 bases and J by 5 bases.

As concerns this clonotype: An end of the junction differs from the germline gene, which may be a read error. The chain is built from TRBV27 and TRBJ2-7; unclear D gene. The V gene's germline CDR1 is MNHEY and CDR2 SMNVEV (reference sequence). The CDR3 runs to 14 residues. CDR3 protein: CASSYQAFSNEQYF. The CDR3 DNA reads TGTGCCAGCAGTTACCAGGCTTTCTCCAACGAGCAGTACTTC.

This clonotype was recorded a few times. The chain has TRBV29-1 and TRBJ2-1; 7 bases are a match to TRBD2. Germline V lookup: CDR1 SQVTM, CDR2 ANQGSEA. The CDR3 has 14 residues. J was trimmed by 6 bases and V by 4 bases; bases with no gene match: 9. CDR3 nucleotides: TGCAGCGTTGCCCCCCTCGGCGGGGGCAATGAGCAGTTCTTC. Encoded protein: CSVAPLGGGNEQFF.

The rearrangement joins TRBV12-3 or TRBV12-4 to TRBJ2-5; a possible D gene is TRBD1 (6 bases). The J call is in doubt because the DNA end fits TRBJ2-7 better. The CDR3 runs to 15 residues. The CDR3, as DNA: TGTGCCAGCAGCCCAGCCGGGACAACCGACTACGAGCAGTACTTC. Its protein product is CASSPAGTTDYEQYF.

In DNA form, the CDR3 reads TGTGCCAGCAGCGCTGGGCGGTCTACAATCACAGATACGCAGTATTTT. Translating gives CASSAGRSTITDTQYF. The chain is built from TRBV9 and TRBJ2-3; D gene ambiguous. V shed 3 bases and J shed 2 bases, with 16 bases lying between them. The CDR3 is 16 residues long. Germline V gives CDR1 SGDLS, CDR2 YYNGEE.

V is TRBV2 and J is TRBJ2-7, with TRBD1 as a possible D gene (5 bases). Trimming took 6 bases from V and 5 from J, leaving 20 bases between them. CDR1 and CDR2 from the germline V gene are SNHLY and FYNNEI. This CDR3 is built from 15 residues. The CDR3 loop is CASRDPGQGEDEQYF. CDR3 coding DNA: TGTGCCAGCAGAGACCCAGGGCAGGGTGAGGACGAGCAGTACTTC. Together with reference TRBV2 and TRBJ2-7, the CDR3 gives the full variable domain: EPEVTQTPSHQVTQMGQEVILRCVPISNHLYFYWYRQILGQKVEFLVSFYNNEISEKSEIFDDQFSVERPDGSNFTLKIRSTKLEDSAMYFCASRDPGQGEDEQYFGPGTRLTVT.

The chain couples TRBV5-5 to TRBJ2-3, with 9 bases that match TRBD2. V shed 2 bases, J shed 4 bases, and the junction held 5 bases outside the gene matches. The CDR3 sequence is 15 residues long. Germline CDR1 reads SGHKS; CDR2 reads YYEKEE (reference sequence). The CDR3 protein is CASSLRGRVADTQYF. CDR3 DNA: TGTGCCAGCAGCTTACGCGGGAGGGTCGCAGATACGCAGTATTTT.

This clonotype was observed a few times. The chain employs TRBV5-1 and TRBJ2-5; 8 bases map to TRBD2. The J call may be incorrect, as the DNA end agrees better with TRBJ2-7. The germline V gene has CDR1 SGHRS and CDR2 YFSETQ. The length of the CDR3 is 13 residues. CDR3 nucleotide sequence: TGCGCCAGCAGCGGAGGACTAGCTCTCGAGCAGTACTTC. Amino acids: CASSGGLALEQYF.

The chain links TRBV6-1 to TRBJ2-1; maybe TRBD2 (5 bases). The V end lost 5 bases, the J end lost 0 bases, and 11 bases lay between the germline ends. Germline CDR1 MNHNS, CDR2 SASEGT. The CDR3 has 15 residues. The CDR3 nucleotides are TGTGCCAGCAGTACGGAGCTAGCCTCCTACAATGAGCAGTTCTTC. Encoded protein: CASSTELASYNEQFF.

To note about this clonotype: Since the CDR3 does not end with the conserved phenylalanine or tryptophan, this likely comes from a read error. The V call is TRBV9, the J call TRBJ2-1; possibly TRBD2 for D (5 bases). The germline V gene has CDR1 SGDLS and CDR2 YYNGEE. The V gene lost 4 bases and the J gene lost 0 bases, with 14 bases spanning the gap. The CDR3 runs 16 residues. CDR3 nucleotide sequence: TGTGCCAGCAGCCTTAGAGGTGGGAGCTCCTACAATGAGCAGTTCTTA. Amino acids: CASSLRGGSSYNEQFL.

A few counts support this clonotype. This chain joins TRBV7-9 and TRBJ2-3; tentatively, D is TRBD2 (7 bases). The V end lost 4 bases, the J end lost 1 base, and 18 bases lay between the germline ends. The V gene's germline CDR1 is SEHNR and CDR2 FQNEAQ (reference sequence). This CDR3 has 17 amino acids. CDR3 amino acids: CASSSEGLGGRTDTQYF. CDR3 nucleotide sequence: TGTGCCAGCAGCTCCGAAGGACTAGGGGGACGCACAGATACGCAGTATTTT. Complete variable domain (other parts from reference TRBV7-9 and TRBJ2-3): DTGVSQNPRHKITKRGQNVTFRCDPISEHNRLYWYRQTLGQGPEFLTYFQNEAQLEKSRLLSDRFSAERPKGSFSTLEIQRTEQGDSAMYLCASSSEGLGGRTDTQYFGPGTRLTVL.

This clonotype was observed a single time. This chain joins TRBV6-1 and TRBJ1-2; D not certain. CDR1 and CDR2 from the germline V gene are MNHNS and SASEGT. CDR3 size: 15 residues. Trimming removed 5 bases from V and 0 bases from J, with 13 bases in between. The CDR3 sequence is CASSLPSGTNYGYTF. The DNA for the CDR3 is TGTGCCAGCAGTCTCCCCAGCGGGACTAACTATGGCTACACCTTC.

The V call is TRBV11-2, the J call TRBJ2-5; 9 nucleotides match TRBD2. Germline assignment: CDR1 SGHAT and CDR2 FQNNGV. The CDR3 runs 18 residues. V shed 5 bases and J 1 base; nucleotides not matched to a gene: 14. In DNA form, the CDR3 reads TGTGCCAGCAGCCGGGAAGGTCCTGGACTAGCGCTCCAAGAGACCCAGTACTTC. Translation: CASSREGPGLALQETQYF.

The chain employs TRBV3-1 and TRBJ2-2; the D is unclear. This CDR3 has 14 amino acids. V dropped 1 base and J dropped 3 bases, with 6 bases sitting between them. From germline, CDR1 is LGHDT and CDR2 YNNKEL (reference sequence). DNA for the CDR3: TGTGCCAGCAGCCAAGTAGGCGACACCGGGGAGCTGTTTTTT. It yields the protein CASSQVGDTGELFF.

This clonotype was detected only once. This rearrangement joins TRBV6-1 to TRBJ1-2; 9 bases are a match to TRBD1. The CDR3 covers 14 residues. The germline V gene encodes CDR1 MNHNS and CDR2 SASEGT. The ends lost 8 bases at V and 8 bases at J; junction bases unmatched: 12. The CDR3 here is CASGIVEDRGGYTF. CDR3 DNA: TGTGCCAGCGGGATCGTCGAGGACAGGGGCGGCTACACCTTC.

The chain links TRBV6-5 to TRBJ2-7; TRBD2 matches at 7 bases. Trimming removed 2 bases from V and 0 bases from J; junction bases left unmatched: 1. From germline, CDR1 is MNHEY and CDR2 SVGAGI. The CDR3 runs to 14 residues. This CDR3 reads CASSYGTNSYEQYF. The DNA of the CDR3 is TGTGCCAGCAGTTACGGGACTAACTCCTACGAGCAGTACTTC.

This clonotype was seen a single time. This chain uses TRBV20-1 with TRBJ2-4; no definite D call. Gene TRBJ2-5 matches the end of the DNA better, so the J call may be wrong. The CDR3 has 10 residues. The germline CDR1 and CDR2 sequences are DFQATT and SNEGSKA (reference sequence). The CDR3 bases are TGCAGTGCCCCGAAAGAGACCCAGTACTTC. Residues: CSAPKETQYF.

This rearrangement joins TRBV28 to TRBJ1-2; D is ambiguous. Germline lookup yields CDR1 MDHEN and CDR2 SYDVKM. The germline V and J ends were trimmed by 8 bases and 0 bases, with 10 bases remaining between them. The CDR3 is made up of 13 amino acids. The CDR3 sequence: CASETTANYGYTF. The CDR3 bases are TGTGCCAGCGAGACGACTGCTAACTATGGCTACACCTTC.

This clonotype was picked up a small number of times. The V call is TRBV7-9, the J call TRBJ1-2; D gene ambiguous. This CDR3 spans 13 amino acids. The germline gives CDR1 SEHNR, CDR2 FQNEAQ (reference sequence). With 5 bases removed from V and 0 bases from J, the gap between germline ends came to 7 bases. The CDR3 sequence is CASSALSNYGYTF. The CDR3 DNA sequence: TGTGCCAGCAGCGCCCTATCTAACTATGGCTACACCTTC. Filled out from reference TRBV7-9 and TRBJ1-2, the complete variable domain reads DTGVSQNPRHKITKRGQNVTFRCDPISEHNRLYWYRQTLGQGPEFLTYFQNEAQLEKSRLLSDRFSAERPKGSFSTLEIQRTEQGDSAMYLCASSALSNYGYTFGSGTRLTVV.

V usage is TRBV4-1 and J usage is TRBJ2-7, with D possibly TRBD2 on 5 matching bases. Germline-derived CDR1 and CDR2 are MGHRA and YSYEKL. The CDR3 length is 17 residues. The V end was cut by 0 bases, the J end by 2 bases, with 17 bases between. The chain's CDR3 is CASSQDRATRGPYEQYF. CDR3 DNA: TGCGCCAGCAGCCAAGATCGGGCTACCCGGGGTCCCTACGAGCAGTACTTC.

This clonotype was observed a handful of times. V is TRBV28 and J is TRBJ1-2; no reliable D call. Between the trimmed V and J ends, which lost 7 bases and 7 bases, there was a span of 13 bases. Germline V gene sequence: CDR1 MDHEN, CDR2 SYDVKM. The CDR3 is 12 residues long. The CDR3 reads CASNVGSIGYTF. The CDR3 bases are TGTGCCAGCAACGTGGGTAGCATTGGCTACACCTTC.

This chain connects TRBV3-1 to TRBJ1-1; the D gene is possibly TRBD1 (5 bases). The CDR3 runs to 14 residues. V lost 6 bases to trimming and J lost 6 bases, with 17 bases between them. Germline assignment: CDR1 LGHDT and CDR2 YNNKEL (reference sequence). The CDR3 reads CASSLDEGIAEAFF. DNA for the CDR3: TGTGCCAGCAGTCTGGATGAGGGGATCGCTGAAGCTTTCTTT.

This clonotype was detected a few times. The rearrangement joins TRBV12-3 or TRBV12-4 to TRBJ2-2; tentatively, D is TRBD2 (6 bases). CDR3 size: 16 residues. Deletions cut 2 bases from V and 5 bases from J, with 15 bases between. The CDR3 reads CASSLRRLVKTGELFF. The CDR3 DNA follows: TGTGCCAGCAGTTTACGTCGACTAGTCAAAACCGGGGAGCTGTTTTTT.

This chain joins TRBV10-3 and TRBJ2-1, with TRBD2 matching over 11 bases. The ends lost 8 bases at V and 8 bases at J; junction bases unmatched: 8. CDR1 ENHRY and CDR2 SYGVKD come from the germline V gene. This CDR3 spans 14 amino acids. As DNA, the CDR3 is TGTGCCATCTGCCCGACTAGCGGGACTGATGAGCAGTTCTTC. This sequence encodes CAICPTSGTDEQFF.

The table lists this clonotype with a few counts. This chain joins TRBV20-1 and TRBJ2-1, with 7 bases lining up with TRBD2. Trimming at V came to 3 bases and at J to 5 bases, leaving 10 bases not matched to a gene. This CDR3 spans 15 amino acids. Germline V gene data show CDR1 as DFQATT and CDR2 as SNEGSKA (reference sequence). The CDR3 DNA is TGCAGTGCTAGCCCCACTAGCGTCGCTGACAATGAGCAGTTCTTC. This gives the protein CSASPTSVADNEQFF.

This clonotype came up a few times. The genes are TRBV20-1 and TRBJ2-3, with 13 nucleotides matching TRBD2. The CDR3 is 15 amino acids. CDR1 and CDR2 (germline): DFQATT, SNEGSKA (reference sequence). Trimming removed 5 bases from V and 4 bases from J; junction bases left unmatched: 6. The chain's CDR3 is CSAPLAGGRADTQYF. The CDR3 DNA reads TGCAGTGCTCCACTAGCGGGGGGGCGGGCAGATACGCAGTATTTT.